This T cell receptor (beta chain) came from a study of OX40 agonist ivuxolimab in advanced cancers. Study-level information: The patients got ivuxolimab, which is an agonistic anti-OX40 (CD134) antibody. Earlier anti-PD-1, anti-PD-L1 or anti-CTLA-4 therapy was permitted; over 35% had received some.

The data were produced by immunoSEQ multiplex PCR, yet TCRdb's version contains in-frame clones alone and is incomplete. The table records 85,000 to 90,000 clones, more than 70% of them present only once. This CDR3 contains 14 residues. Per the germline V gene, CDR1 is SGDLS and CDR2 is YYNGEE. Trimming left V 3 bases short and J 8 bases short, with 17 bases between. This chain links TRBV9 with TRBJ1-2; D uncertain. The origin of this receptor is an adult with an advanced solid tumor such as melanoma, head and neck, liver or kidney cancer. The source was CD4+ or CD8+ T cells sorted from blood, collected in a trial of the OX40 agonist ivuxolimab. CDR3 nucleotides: TGTGCCAGCAGCGAGCGATCCTGGGTTCAAGGCTACACCTTC. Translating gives CASSERSWVQGYTF.